This TCR beta chain was captured by sequencing in a study of spatial heterogeneity in lung cancer. Study details: The donors were 72 patients with non-small cell lung cancer that was early-stage and untreated. The study sequenced follow-up PBMC samples when they were available, at a median of roughly two years after resection. Study observations and caveats: More often at tumor resection than at routine follow-up, ubiquitous expanded tumor TCRs were detected in the blood.

TCRdb re-called the 5' RACE reads with MiXCR, one entry per CDR3 protein. The table includes more than 95,000 distinct CDR3 sequences, 12% detected once. The table lists this clonotype with many counts. What it binds is not known. As for time point: blood at routine non-recurrence follow-up after resection. Researchers sequenced whole RNA taken from tumor, nontumor lung or frozen PBMC without sorting. The V gene's germline CDR1 is SGHDT and CDR2 YYEEEE. Trimming took 0 bases from V and 4 from J, leaving 5 bases between them. The CDR3 runs to 13 residues. The starting material was PBMCs, obtained at follow-up. V usage is TRBV5-6 and J usage is TRBJ2-1, with no clear D. The origin of this receptor is a male donor with early-stage non-small cell lung cancer. The CDR3 here is CASSLARYNEQFF. As DNA, the CDR3 is TGTGCCAGCAGCTTGGCCCGGTACAATGAGCAGTTCTTC.